These 31 T cell receptor beta chains were all obtained from the same sample, sequenced in a study of early T cells in non-severe SARS-CoV-2 infection. TCRdb recomputed calls from the 5' RACE reads with MiXCR, one row per CDR3 protein. There are about 39,000 distinct CDR3 sequences in the sample; 7.1% occur only once, and roughly 4.7% lies in the top ten. Sequencing was carried out using whole blood. The receptor source for this set is an adult who was a healthcare worker with PCR-confirmed SARS-CoV-2 infection or an uninfected control (not recorded which).

This clonotype was found many times. The V gene is TRBV6-1, the J gene TRBJ2-6; a possible D gene is TRBD1 (5 bases). The CDR3 covers 14 residues. V lost 7 bases and J 3 bases, leaving 10 bases between the germline ends. Germline V gene lookup returns CDR1 MNHNS and CDR2 SASEGT. The CDR3 nucleotides read TGTGCCAGCATTTTACAGGATGGGGCCAACGTCCTGACTTTC. This sequence encodes CASILQDGANVLTF.

This clonotype was counted only a few times. This sequence joins TRBV5-1 and TRBJ1-1; the match to TRBD1 covers 11 bases. This CDR3 has 16 amino acids. Germline V CDR1 and CDR2: SGHRS, YFSETQ. V shed 5 bases and J 4 bases; nucleotides not matched to a gene: 10. This chain's CDR3 is CASRGVSGQGATEAFF. As DNA, the CDR3 is TGCGCCAGCAGGGGTGTGAGCGGACAGGGGGCCACTGAAGCTTTCTTT.

This clonotype was counted ten times or more. The chain joins TRBV30 to TRBJ1-1; 7 bases line up with TRBD1. The length of the CDR3 is 13 residues. Germline loops: CDR1 GTSNPN, CDR2 SVGIG (reference sequence). V trimming: 2 bases; J trimming: 4 bases; junction bases outside the gene matches: 4. CDR3 sequence: CAWSWNRGTEAFF. CDR3 coding DNA: TGTGCCTGGAGTTGGAACAGGGGCACTGAAGCTTTCTTT.

There are a few counts of this clonotype. This chain uses TRBV2 with TRBJ1-6; TRBD1 matches 8 bases. Germline V gene sequence: CDR1 SNHLY, CDR2 FYNNEI. J was trimmed by 7 bases and V by 4 bases; bases with no gene match: 3. The CDR3 loop spans 14 amino acids. CDR3 protein: CASSGDRWNSPLHF. The DNA for the CDR3 is TGTGCCAGCAGTGGGGACAGGTGGAATTCACCCCTCCACTTT.

This chain joins TRBV20-1 and TRBJ1-4; weak D call: TRBD1 (6 bases). Looked up from germline, CDR1 is DFQATT and CDR2 is SNEGSKA (reference sequence). The CDR3 runs to 14 residues. V lost 7 bases, J lost 0 bases, and 12 bases lay in between. The CDR3 DNA follows: TGCAGTGTCAAGGACAGAGCAACTAATGAAAAACTGTTTTTT. It codes for CSVKDRATNEKLFF.

This clonotype has more than one count but fewer than ten. This chain links TRBV29-1 with TRBJ2-5; tentatively, D is TRBD2 (5 bases). The CDR3 is made up of 13 amino acids. The germline V gene encodes CDR1 SQVTM and CDR2 ANQGSEA. V gave up 5 bases and J gave up 7 bases, with 17 bases separating them. The CDR3 loop reads CSVRSGSSRTQYF. Here the CDR3 DNA reads TGCAGCGTTCGGAGCGGAAGCTCACGGACCCAGTACTTC.

The rearrangement uses TRBV18 and TRBJ1-6; D possibly corresponds to TRBD1 (5 bases). Germline assignment: CDR1 KGHSH and CDR2 LQKENI. Trimming left V 8 bases short and J 7 bases short, with 9 bases between. The CDR3 spans 12 residues. The CDR3 here is CASRPGNSPLHF. The CDR3 DNA sequence: TGTGCCAGCCGTCCAGGGAATTCACCCCTCCACTTT.

The CDR3 loop is CASSETSSVETQYF. The CDR3 DNA reads TGCGCCAGCAGTGAGACTAGTAGCGTGGAGACCCAGTACTTC. V gene TRBV10-1 combines with J gene TRBJ2-5; the D gene is possibly TRBD2 (5 bases). CDR1 and CDR2 (germline): WNHNN, SYGVQD (reference sequence). This CDR3 has 14 amino acids. The V end was cut by 2 bases, the J end by 5 bases, with 12 bases between.

This clonotype was seen many times. The chain recombines TRBV5-1 with TRBJ2-7, with D unresolved. V was clipped by 4 bases and J by 3 bases, with 17 bases between them. CDR3 size: 15 residues. The germline CDR1 and CDR2 sequences are SGHRS and YFSETQ. CDR3 sequence: CASSMGGLSSYEQYF. In nucleotides, the CDR3 is TGCGCCAGCAGCATGGGCGGTCTGTCTAGCTACGAGCAGTACTTC. The whole variable domain, remainder taken from reference TRBV5-1 and TRBJ2-7, is KAGVTQTPRYLIKTRGQQVTLSCSPISGHRSVSWYQQTPGQGLQFLFEYFSETQRNKGNFPGRFSGRQFSNSRSEMNVSTLELGDSALYLCASSMGGLSSYEQYFGPGTRLTVT.

The table lists this clonotype with many counts. The chain has TRBV2 and TRBJ2-2, with D possibly TRBD1 on 5 matching bases. V dropped 7 bases and J dropped 4 bases, with 13 bases sitting between them. Germline CDR1 and CDR2: SNHLY and FYNNEI. The CDR3 loop spans 14 amino acids. In nucleotides, the CDR3 is TGTGCCAGCAAGCAGGGTGTGAGCACCGGGGAGCTGTTTTTT. It yields the protein CASKQGVSTGELFF.

This clonotype occurred a few times. Here the CDR3 DNA reads TGTGCCTGGAGTGACACCGGGACAAGCGAGCAGTACTTC. Residues: CAWSDTGTSEQYF. This chain uses TRBV30 with TRBJ2-7; TRBD1 might be the D (6 bases). CDR3 length equals 13 residues. The V gene lost 1 base and the J gene lost 6 bases, with 13 bases spanning the gap. Germline-derived CDR1 and CDR2 are GTSNPN and SVGIG (reference sequence).

This clonotype was counted between two and nine times. The genes are TRBV19 and TRBJ1-1; no clear D gene. CDR1 and CDR2 (germline): LNHDA, SQIVND (reference sequence). Deletions cut 5 bases from V and 1 base from J, with 8 bases between. The CDR3 consists of 13 residues. DNA of the CDR3: TGTGCCAGTAGTCTGAATTCGAACACTGAAGCTTTCTTT. This encodes CASSLNSNTEAFF.

This sequence joins TRBV7-2 and TRBJ2-7; D gene uncertain. V lost 4 bases, J lost 1 base, and 11 bases lay in between. Looked up from germline, CDR1 is SGHTA and CDR2 is FQGNSA. The CDR3 contains 14 residues. The CDR3 sequence: CASSSTPGSYEQYF. The CDR3, as DNA: TGTGCCAGCAGCTCGACGCCCGGATCCTACGAGCAGTACTTC. Complete variable domain (other parts from reference TRBV7-2 and TRBJ2-7): GAGVSQSPSNKVTEKGKDVELRCDPISGHTALYWYRQSLGQGLEFLIYFQGNSAPDKSGLPSDRFSAERTGGSVSTLTIQRTQQEDSAVYLCASSSTPGSYEQYFGPGTRLTVT.

CDR3 in amino acids: CASSLAFGEFYEQYF. Written as DNA, the CDR3 is TGTGCCAGCAGCTTGGCGTTCGGGGAGTTTTACGAGCAGTACTTC. The rearrangement links TRBV5-5 to TRBJ2-7; maybe TRBD2 (5 bases). The CDR3 totals 15 residues. CDR1 is SGHKS and CDR2 is YYEKEE in the germline V gene (reference sequence). The V end was cut by 0 bases, the J end by 4 bases, with 14 bases between. The full variable domain, rest sourced from reference TRBV5-5 and TRBJ2-7, is DAGVTQSPTHLIKTRGQQVTLRCSPISGHKSVSWYQQVLGQGPQFIFQYYEKEERGRGNFPDRFSARQFPNYSSELNVNALLLGDSALYLCASSLAFGEFYEQYFGPGTRLTVT.

This clonotype was detected only a few times. The chain carries TRBV7-2 and TRBJ1-1; D is possibly TRBD1 (6 bases). This CDR3 contains 15 residues. The germline V gene encodes CDR1 SGHTA and CDR2 FQGNSA. The V and J ends lost 0 bases and 5 bases respectively, with 13 bases between them. CDR3 coding DNA: TGTGCCAGCAGCTTAGCGACGGGCCAGGGGACTGAAGCTTTCTTT. This sequence encodes CASSLATGQGTEAFF.

This clonotype was observed many times. The J gene is TRBJ1-1, the V gene TRBV29-1; D not certain. Deletions cut 4 bases from V and 4 bases from J, with 7 bases between. This CDR3 is 11 amino acids long. Germline V gives CDR1 SQVTM, CDR2 ANQGSEA. CDR3 protein: CSVGFLTEAFF. In nucleotides, the CDR3 is TGCAGCGTTGGTTTCCTCACTGAAGCTTTCTTT.

In its sample, this clonotype was seen a few times. This chain connects TRBV6-1 to TRBJ1-4; D remains ambiguous. Germline V CDR1 and CDR2: MNHNS, SASEGT. The CDR3 contains 18 residues. V was shortened by 0 bases and J by 3 bases, with 17 bases between the two germline ends. The CDR3 region has the DNA TGTGCCAGCAGTGAAGCTCTGTTGTACTTTGCCTCTAATGAAAAACTGTTTTTT. Its protein product is CASSEALLYFASNEKLFF.

Ten or more counts support this clonotype. The chain employs TRBV29-1 and TRBJ1-1, with a possible D match to TRBD1 (6 bases). The V gene's germline CDR1 is SQVTM and CDR2 ANQGSEA. The CDR3 extends over 11 amino acids. V gave up 7 bases and J gave up 11 bases, with 17 bases separating them. CDR3 bases: TGCAGCGGGGGAGCAGGGGATAAGGCTTTCTTT. It encodes CSGGAGDKAFF. Full variable domain (outside the CDR3, taken from reference TRBV29-1 and TRBJ1-1): SAVISQKPSRDICQRGTSLTIQCQVDSQVTMMFWYRQQPGQSLTLIATANQGSEATYESGFVIDKFPISRPNLTFSTLTVSNMSPEDSSIYLCSGGAGDKAFFGQGTRLTVV.

The rearrangement joins TRBV11-2 to TRBJ2-7, with D tentatively TRBD2 (5 bases). CDR1 and CDR2 (germline): SGHAT, FQNNGV. CDR3 size: 16 residues. Trimming left V 4 bases short and J 0 bases short, with 16 bases between. As DNA, the CDR3 is TGTGCCAGCAGCTCACCCCAAGCGGACGGCTCCTACGAGCAGTACTTC. Translated, it gives CASSSPQADGSYEQYF.

This clonotype was counted ten times or more. The chain joins TRBV18 to TRBJ1-1; the D is unclear. V lost 0 bases, J lost 3 bases, and 11 bases lay in between. Germline lookup yields CDR1 KGHSH and CDR2 LQKENI. The CDR3 length is 15 residues. The CDR3 loop is CASSPPTGKYTEAFF. The CDR3 region has the DNA TGTGCCAGCTCACCACCGACCGGGAAGTACACTGAAGCTTTCTTT. Looking up the rest from reference TRBV18 and TRBJ1-1 gives the full variable domain: NAGVMQNPRHLVRRRGQEARLRCSPMKGHSHVYWYRQLPEEGLKFMVYLQKENIIDESGMPKERFSAEFPKEGPSILRIQQVVRGDSAAYFCASSPPTGKYTEAFFGQGTRLTVV.

This clonotype showed up just a few times. V gene TRBV27 combines with J gene TRBJ1-4; perhaps TRBD1 as D (6 bases). The CDR3 loop spans 13 amino acids. The germline V gene encodes CDR1 MNHEY and CDR2 SMNVEV (reference sequence). Trimming took off 4 bases at V and 8 bases at J, with 11 bases between the two ends. CDR3 amino acids: CASSSEGQEKLFF. The CDR3 bases are TGTGCCAGCAGTTCCGAGGGACAAGAAAAACTGTTTTTT.

This clonotype was counted ten times or more. The chain carries TRBV24-1 and TRBJ1-3; D is uncertain. Germline V gives CDR1 KGHDR, CDR2 SFDVKD. V gave up 10 bases and J gave up 1 base, with 10 bases separating them. This CDR3 is 13 amino acids long. The CDR3, as DNA: TGTGCCACTGGGAGGATGTCTGGAAACACCATATATTTT. Protein product: CATGRMSGNTIYF.

The chain links TRBV18 to TRBJ1-1, with D uncertain. The germline V gene encodes CDR1 KGHSH and CDR2 LQKENI. The CDR3 contains 12 residues. V lost 2 bases, J lost 4 bases, and 5 bases lay in between. CDR3 in DNA: TGTGCCAGCTCACCAACGTCCACTGAAGCTTTCTTT. Amino acid sequence: CASSPTSTEAFF.

The chain combines TRBV24-1 with TRBJ2-5; D possibly matches TRBD1 or TRBD2 (7 bases each). Germline CDR1 KGHDR, CDR2 SFDVKD. V was pared by 4 bases and J by 5 bases, with 13 bases between. This CDR3 contains 14 residues. Here the CDR3 reads CATSDPQGGETQYF. CDR3 in DNA: TGTGCCACCAGTGACCCCCAGGGGGGGGAGACCCAGTACTTC.

CDR3 DNA sequence: TGCAGTGCTAGGACTAGCGGTACCTACGAGCAGTACTTC. Its protein product is CSARTSGTYEQYF. V and J are TRBV20-1 and TRBJ2-7; 9 bases are shared with TRBD2. This CDR3 contains 13 residues. The V gene end was trimmed by 3 bases and the J gene end by 2 bases; junction bases not matched to a gene: 2. Germline V gene sequence: CDR1 DFQATT, CDR2 SNEGSKA (reference sequence).

There are many counts of this clonotype. V usage is TRBV14 and J usage is TRBJ2-7; the match to TRBD2 covers 7 bases. The ends lost 3 bases at V and 0 bases at J; junction bases unmatched: 8. The CDR3 totals 16 residues. CDR1 is SGHDN, CDR2 FVKESK, per germline. The CDR3 bases are TGTGCCAGCAGCCAGACCAGCGGGGTCAGCTCCTACGAGCAGTACTTC. Its protein product is CASSQTSGVSSYEQYF.

This clonotype was observed at least ten times. This chain links TRBV6-5 with TRBJ1-3; maybe TRBD1 (6 bases). Trimming stripped 2 bases from V and 2 bases from J, with 13 bases between. The CDR3 is made up of 16 amino acids. Germline CDR1 MNHEY, CDR2 SVGAGI. The CDR3 DNA is TGTGCCAGCAGTTACAGGGGGATCTCCACTGGAAACACCATATATTTT. It translates to CASSYRGISTGNTIYF.

The V call is TRBV19, the J call TRBJ2-7; 10 nucleotides match TRBD1. Germline V lookup: CDR1 LNHDA, CDR2 SQIVND (reference sequence). The length of the CDR3 is 15 residues. V was pared by 6 bases and J by 3 bases, with 8 bases of the junction left unmatched. Here the CDR3 reads CASSTRDRGLYEQYF. As DNA, the CDR3 is TGTGCCAGTAGCACTCGGGACAGGGGCCTCTACGAGCAGTACTTC.

This sequence joins TRBV11-2 and TRBJ2-2; tentatively, D is TRBD2 (6 bases). In germline, CDR1 is SGHAT, CDR2 FQNNGV. The CDR3 is made up of 16 amino acids. V was shortened by 4 bases and J by 5 bases, with 17 bases between the two germline ends. Here the CDR3 reads CASSSTRGASTGELFF. The CDR3 DNA follows: TGTGCCAGCAGCTCCACTCGCGGGGCGTCGACCGGGGAGCTGTTTTTT.

This clonotype was recorded many times. The gene calls are TRBV7-9 and TRBJ2-3; unclear D gene. The ends were cut back, 1 base at V and 2 bases at J, with 10 bases in the middle. The CDR3 is 15 residues long. CDR1 and CDR2 from the germline V gene are SEHNR and FQNEAQ (reference sequence). The CDR3 DNA sequence: TGTGCCAGCAGCTTAGTAATAGGCAACACAGATACGCAGTATTTT. Protein: CASSLVIGNTDTQYF. The whole variable domain, filled in from reference TRBV7-9 and TRBJ2-3, reads DTGVSQNPRHKITKRGQNVTFRCDPISEHNRLYWYRQTLGQGPEFLTYFQNEAQLEKSRLLSDRFSAERPKGSFSTLEIQRTEQGDSAMYLCASSLVIGNTDTQYFGPGTRLTVL.

The rearrangement links TRBV20-1 to TRBJ2-2; D not certain. Germline V CDR1 and CDR2: DFQATT, SNEGSKA (reference sequence). The CDR3 consists of 13 residues. V lost 2 bases and J 0 bases, leaving 4 bases between the germline ends. The CDR3 loop is CSARTPNTGELFF. In DNA form, the CDR3 reads TGCAGTGCTAGAACACCGAACACCGGGGAGCTGTTTTTT.